These 25 T cell receptor beta chains were all obtained from the same sample, sequenced in a study of post-analysis software for immune sequencing data. Unique-molecular-identifier-tagged TCR beta cDNA libraries were used. Via MiXCR, TCRdb re-called the PCR reads, giving one row per CDR3 protein. The sample has 150,000 to 200,000 distinct CDR3 sequences, about 37% seen once. Source: blood, taken after autologous hematopoietic stem cell transplantation. The receptors were sampled from a girl aged 5-17 years with multiple sclerosis.

The genes are TRBV7-9 and TRBJ2-1; 10 bases fit TRBD2. The CDR3 length is 15 residues. Germline V gene sequence: CDR1 SEHNR, CDR2 FQNEAQ (reference sequence). Trimming at V came to 2 bases and at J to 7 bases, leaving 5 bases not matched to a gene. The CDR3 nucleotides are TGTGCCAGCAGCTTAAGTGAGACTAGCGGGAATGAGCAGTTCTTC. Protein: CASSLSETSGNEQFF.

The J gene is TRBJ2-1, the V gene TRBV7-2; D unresolved. Between the trimmed V and J ends, which lost 6 bases and 0 bases, there was a span of 12 bases. The CDR3 length is 15 residues. The germline gives CDR1 SGHTA, CDR2 FQGNSA. The CDR3 loop is CASRLHSSSYNEQFF. The CDR3 DNA follows: TGTGCCAGCAGGCTCCATTCGAGCTCCTACAATGAGCAGTTCTTC. Drawing the rest from reference TRBV7-2 and TRBJ2-1, the complete variable domain is GAGVSQSPSNKVTEKGKDVELRCDPISGHTALYWYRQSLGQGLEFLIYFQGNSAPDKSGLPSDRFSAERTGGSVSTLTIQRTQQEDSAVYLCASRLHSSSYNEQFFGPGTRLTVL.

This sequence joins TRBV10-2 and TRBJ2-1; D remains ambiguous. The V and J ends lost 4 bases and 2 bases respectively, with 9 bases between them. Germline loops: CDR1 WSHSY, CDR2 SAAADI. The CDR3 runs to 14 residues. The CDR3 nucleotides are TGCGCCAGCAGTGTGGACGGGCCCTACAATGAGCAGTTCTTC. This translates into CASSVDGPYNEQFF.

This clonotype was counted ten times or more. The V gene is TRBV4-1, the J gene TRBJ2-1; weak D call: TRBD2 (6 bases). In germline, CDR1 is MGHRA, CDR2 YSYEKL. CDR3 size: 15 residues. V was pared by 2 bases and J by 6 bases, with 14 bases between. Here the CDR3 reads CASSQTSPSANEQFF. The CDR3 DNA is TGCGCCAGCAGCCAAACTAGCCCCTCTGCCAATGAGCAGTTCTTC.

This clonotype occurred a few times. The rearrangement links TRBV12-3 or TRBV12-4 to TRBJ1-2; 11 bases agree with TRBD1. There are 16 residues in the CDR3. Trimming removed 3 bases from V and 8 bases from J; junction bases left unmatched: 11. CDR3 residues: CASSFTGTGGAGGYTF. The CDR3 DNA reads TGTGCCAGCAGTTTTACAGGGACAGGGGGTGCCGGAGGCTACACCTTC.

This clonotype was counted a few times. V and J are TRBV9 and TRBJ2-7; 9 bases agree with TRBD2. Germline V CDR1 and CDR2: SGDLS, YYNGEE. This CDR3 contains 14 residues. V lost 3 bases to trimming and J lost 5 bases; unmatched junction nucleotides: 6. CDR3 nucleotides: TGTGCCAGCAGCGCGGGACTAGCCGTCGACGAGCAGTACTTC. Amino acid sequence: CASSAGLAVDEQYF. Complete variable domain (other parts from reference TRBV9 and TRBJ2-7): DSGVTQTPKHLITATGQRVTLRCSPRSGDLSVYWYQQSLDQGLQFLIQYYNGEERAKGNILERFSAQQFPDLHSELNLSSLELGDSALYFCASSAGLAVDEQYFGPGTRLTVT.

In its sample, this clonotype was seen a few times. V is TRBV6-2 or TRBV6-3 and J is TRBJ2-7; 10 bases agree with TRBD2. Unmatched junction bases numbered 8, after V lost 6 bases and J lost 3 bases. The CDR3 is 15 residues long. Germline V gene data show CDR1 as MNHEY and CDR2 as SVGEGT. The chain's CDR3 is CASSNPPSGSYEQYF. CDR3 bases: TGTGCCAGCAGCAACCCCCCTAGCGGGAGCTACGAGCAGTACTTC.

This chain connects TRBV11-2 to TRBJ2-5; D is possibly TRBD1 (6 bases). Trimming pared 4 bases from V and 5 bases from J, leaving 17 bases between. Germline V gene data show CDR1 as SGHAT and CDR2 as FQNNGV. CDR3 length: 15 residues. CDR3 sequence: CASSSAGTPTETQYF. The CDR3 nucleotides read TGTGCCAGCAGCTCCGCCGGGACACCGACGGAGACCCAGTACTTC.

Many counts were recorded for this clonotype. The V gene is TRBV27, the J gene TRBJ2-3; TRBD2 matches at 16 bases. Trimming cost V 5 bases and J 7 bases; bases outside gene matches: 6. The CDR3 contains 16 residues. The V gene's germline CDR1 is MNHEY and CDR2 SMNVEV (reference sequence). CDR3 protein: CASSTPGLAGGNTQYF. CDR3 DNA: TGTGCCAGCAGTACCCCGGGACTAGCGGGAGGGAATACGCAGTATTTT.

This clonotype was seen a few times. The rearrangement links TRBV20-1 to TRBJ2-1; the D gene could be TRBD1 or TRBD2 (5 bases each). From germline, CDR1 is DFQATT and CDR2 SNEGSKA (reference sequence). The CDR3 consists of 14 residues. The V end was cut by 6 bases, the J end by 6 bases, with 18 bases between. The chain's CDR3 is CSAQRGFAGNEQFF. The DNA for the CDR3 is TGCAGTGCCCAGAGGGGCTTCGCCGGCAATGAGCAGTTCTTC.

This clonotype was observed a handful of times. The V gene is TRBV27, the J gene TRBJ2-7; perhaps D is TRBD1 or TRBD2 (5 bases each). The CDR3 has 14 residues. V lost 6 bases, J lost 0 bases, and 12 bases lay in between. CDR1 and CDR2 (germline): MNHEY, SMNVEV (reference sequence). The CDR3 coding sequence is TGTGCCAGCAGCCAGGTTGGGGGCTCCTACGAGCAGTACTTC. Protein product: CASSQVGGSYEQYF.

This clonotype was observed a handful of times. J is TRBJ1-5 and V is TRBV6-5; D is ambiguous. This CDR3 contains 12 residues. V was clipped by 5 bases and J by 4 bases, with 6 bases between them. The germline V gene encodes CDR1 MNHEY and CDR2 SVGAGI. CDR3 in amino acids: CASSNQNQPQHF. CDR3 coding DNA: TGTGCCAGCAGTAACCAGAATCAGCCCCAGCATTTT.

The rearrangement links TRBV29-1 to TRBJ1-2; possibly TRBD1 for D (6 bases). The germline V gene has CDR1 SQVTM and CDR2 ANQGSEA. V lost 1 base, J lost 4 bases, and 13 bases lay in between. The CDR3 extends over 14 amino acids. CDR3 in amino acids: CSVEARAGVYGYTF. The CDR3 DNA sequence: TGCAGCGTTGAAGCTCGTGCAGGGGTCTATGGCTACACCTTC.

This clonotype was picked up a small number of times. CDR3 residues: CASSFAGGVSGRSHTQYF. CDR3 in DNA: TGTGCCAGCAGCTTCGCGGGAGGTGTGAGCGGGAGATCGCATACGCAGTATTTT. The chain joins TRBV7-9 to TRBJ2-3; 8 nucleotides align to TRBD2. Germline V gene data show CDR1 as SEHNR and CDR2 as FQNEAQ (reference sequence). The CDR3 length is 18 residues. V dropped 3 bases and J dropped 7; count of bases not matched to a gene: 18.

The chain has TRBV9 and TRBJ2-7; the D is unclear. Deletions cut 0 bases from V and 6 bases from J, with 13 bases between. Germline CDR1 and CDR2: SGDLS and YYNGEE. The CDR3 length is 14 residues. The CDR3 reads CASSVGEPPAEQYF. CDR3 nucleotides: TGTGCCAGCAGCGTAGGTGAGCCCCCTGCCGAGCAGTACTTC.

This clonotype was detected a few times. This rearrangement joins TRBV7-9 to TRBJ2-1; D is ambiguous. Trimming pared 5 bases from V and 4 bases from J, leaving 6 bases between. CDR1 and CDR2 from the germline V gene are SEHNR and FQNEAQ (reference sequence). The CDR3 is 12 amino acids. CDR3 amino acids: CASSPRYNEQFF. DNA of the CDR3: TGTGCCAGCAGCCCCCGATACAATGAGCAGTTCTTC.

This rearrangement joins TRBV14 to TRBJ2-3; D possibly corresponds to TRBD2 (6 bases). CDR3 length: 13 residues. CDR1 is SGHDN and CDR2 is FVKESK in the germline V gene. V gave up 1 base and J gave up 7 bases, with 9 bases separating them. CDR3 nucleotide sequence: TGTGCCAGCAGCCAAGGGAGGGGCAATACGCAGTATTTT. Protein: CASSQGRGNTQYF.

A few counts support this clonotype. The chain joins TRBV3-1 to TRBJ2-5; D perhaps matches TRBD2 (7 bases). This CDR3 is built from 16 residues. Trimming took 4 bases from V and 5 from J, leaving 20 bases between them. Germline V CDR1 and CDR2: LGHDT, YNNKEL (reference sequence). CDR3 bases: TGTGCCAGCAGCCTAAAGGGGGGGGAGCACCGCGAGACCCAGTACTTC. Amino acid sequence: CASSLKGGEHRETQYF.

The chain joins TRBV30 to TRBJ2-5; D gene ambiguous. The J call is doubtful: the DNA matches TRBJ2-7 better. The V gene's germline CDR1 is GTSNPN and CDR2 SVGIG (reference sequence). The CDR3 runs to 11 residues. The DNA of the CDR3 is TGTGCCTGCGGAGAGCAGAACGAGCAGTACTTC. Translation: CACGEQNEQYF.

This clonotype was observed once. The chain links TRBV20-1 to TRBJ2-1; D possibly corresponds to TRBD2 (5 bases). V was cut by 3 bases and J by 8 bases, with 11 bases left in between. This CDR3 is built from 12 residues. The germline V gene has CDR1 DFQATT and CDR2 SNEGSKA (reference sequence). CDR3 region: CSARRVRDEQFF. The CDR3 bases are TGCAGTGCTAGGCGGGTTCGGGATGAGCAGTTCTTC.

Details on this clonotype: A much larger clone lies one base from this, so it may be a read error. V usage is TRBV13 and J usage is TRBJ1-1; 8 nucleotides match TRBD1. The V gene's germline CDR1 is PRHDT and CDR2 FYEKMQ (reference sequence). V lost 5 bases, J lost 2 bases, and 4 bases stayed unmatched. This CDR3 contains 14 residues. CDR3 protein: CASSLDRGNTEAFF. CDR3 bases: TGTGCCAGCAGCCTAGACAGGGGTAACACTGAAGCTTTCTTT.

The sample holds many counts of this clonotype. V gene TRBV12-3 or TRBV12-4 combines with J gene TRBJ1-4, with D possibly matching TRBD1 (5 bases). The CDR3 extends over 14 amino acids. Trimming took off 5 bases at V and 8 bases at J, with 15 bases between the two ends. CDR3 DNA: TGTGCCAGCAGTCCACAGAGGGGATCCGAAAAACTGTTTTTT. This sequence encodes CASSPQRGSEKLFF.

The chain carries TRBV11-2 and TRBJ2-1, with 11 nucleotides matching TRBD2. V shed 5 bases and J 5 bases; nucleotides not matched to a gene: 5. Germline V gene data show CDR1 as SGHAT and CDR2 as FQNNGV. The CDR3 covers 15 residues. This CDR3 is CASSSSGRADNEQFF. DNA of the CDR3: TGTGCCAGCAGCAGTAGCGGGAGGGCCGACAATGAGCAGTTCTTC.

This clonotype was recorded a few times. The CDR3 bases are TGTGCCAGCAGCAGGACTAGCGGGGATAGCTACGAGCAGTACTTC. Translation gives CASSRTSGDSYEQYF. The J gene is TRBJ2-7, the V gene TRBV3-1; 12 nucleotides agree with TRBD2. From germline, CDR1 is LGHDT and CDR2 YNNKEL (reference sequence). The CDR3 loop spans 15 amino acids. The J segment lost 3 bases and the V segment lost 5 bases, leaving 5 bases of the junction unmatched.

V usage is TRBV9 and J usage is TRBJ2-5; TRBD2 aligns across 9 bases. Germline CDR1 and CDR2: SGDLS and YYNGEE. The V gene end was trimmed by 0 bases and the J gene end by 5 bases; junction bases not matched to a gene: 14. The CDR3 covers 18 residues. The CDR3 loop is CASSVGGSGRSWVETQYF. The DNA of the CDR3 is TGTGCCAGCAGCGTAGGAGGTAGCGGGAGATCATGGGTGGAGACCCAGTACTTC.